Listed here are 12 T cell receptor beta chains from one sample, sequenced in a study of neoadjuvant anti-PD-1 for oral cavity cancer. Generated by immunoSEQ multiplex PCR, the TCRdb table keeps only in-frame clones and is missing some. Counted here are tens of thousands of clones, 70% to 85% occurring once; the ten biggest clones make up over 3%. This specimen consisted of PBMCs, obtained before nivolumab (anti-PD-1) treatment. All receptors derive from a person aged 40 to 85 with oral cavity squamous cell carcinoma.

This clone occurred once. In DNA form, the CDR3 reads TGTGCCAGCAGCTGGGGACATAACTATGGCTACACCTTC. Translation: CASSWGHNYGYTF. The V and J genes are TRBV28 and TRBJ1-2; maybe TRBD1 (6 bases). This CDR3 comprises 13 residues. Germline-derived CDR1 and CDR2 are MDHEN and SYDVKM. The germline V and J ends were trimmed by 6 bases and 1 base, with 9 bases remaining between them.

V is TRBV4-1 and J is TRBJ1-1; D is unresolved. The CDR3 contains 15 residues. Germline V CDR1 and CDR2: MGHRA, YSYEKL. With 2 bases removed from V and 0 bases from J, the gap between germline ends came to 10 bases. CDR3 loop: CASSQTDVMNTEAFF. The CDR3 nucleotides read TGCGCCAGCAGCCAAACAGACGTCATGAACACTGAAGCTTTCTTT.

The chain's CDR3 is CASSLVPNQETQYF. The CDR3 region has the DNA TGTGCCAGCAGCTTAGTACCGAACCAAGAGACCCAGTACTTC. This sequence joins TRBV7-9 and TRBJ2-5; D unclear. Germline V lookup: CDR1 SEHNR, CDR2 FQNEAQ (reference sequence). The CDR3 length is 14 residues. Trimming took 1 base from V and 0 from J, leaving 6 bases between them.

This chain uses TRBV6-5 with TRBJ2-3, with D perhaps TRBD1 (5 bases). This CDR3 is built from 15 residues. In germline, CDR1 is MNHEY, CDR2 SVGAGI. V lost 6 bases and J lost 1, with 14 bases in between. The CDR3, as DNA: TGTGCCAGCAGAAGCGACAGCCTTCGCACAGATACGCAGTATTTT. It specifies CASRSDSLRTDTQYF.

The chain carries TRBV10-1 and TRBJ2-7, with 14 bases fitting TRBD2. Germline loops: CDR1 WNHNN, CDR2 SYGVQD (reference sequence). The V and J ends lost 0 bases and 3 bases, in that order; junction bases with no gene match: 16. CDR3 size: 21 residues. In DNA, the CDR3 is TGCGCCAGCAGTGAGTCTGCACCGGGACTAGCGGGAGTCTCCGAAAACTACGAGCAGTACTTC. It yields the protein CASSESAPGLAGVSENYEQYF.

This chain uses TRBV29-1 with TRBJ2-7; possible D gene TRBD2, 5 bases. CDR3 length equals 13 residues. V was shortened by 3 bases and J by 2 bases, with 11 bases between the two germline ends. Germline values: CDR1 SQVTM, CDR2 ANQGSEA. The CDR3 spells CSVDGLLPYEQYF. The CDR3 region has the DNA TGCAGCGTTGATGGACTCTTACCCTACGAGCAGTACTTC.

The chain is built from TRBV7-9 and TRBJ1-5, with D hard to call. Per germline, CDR1 SEHNR and CDR2 FQNEAQ (reference sequence). V gave up 5 bases and J gave up 2 bases, with 7 bases separating them. CDR3 length: 13 amino acids. This CDR3 reads CASSKQGNQPQHF. As DNA, the CDR3 is TGTGCCAGCAGCAAGCAGGGCAATCAGCCCCAGCATTTT.

V usage is TRBV28 and J usage is TRBJ1-1; D is undetermined. The germline V gene has CDR1 MDHEN and CDR2 SYDVKM. The ends were cut back, 7 bases at V and 0 bases at J, with 15 bases in the middle. The CDR3 loop spans 15 amino acids. The CDR3 loop is CASTLGGQMNTEAFF. The CDR3 DNA follows: TGTGCCAGCACCCTAGGTGGTCAGATGAACACTGAAGCTTTCTTT.

This clone has at least ten counts. This rearrangement joins TRBV5-1 to TRBJ1-3, with D possibly being TRBD1 (5 bases). Germline V gene sequence: CDR1 SGHRS, CDR2 YFSETQ. The CDR3 has 14 residues. With 0 bases removed from V and 2 bases from J, the gap between germline ends came to 6 bases. CDR3 DNA sequence: TGCGCCAGCAGCTTGGAGGGGCCTGGAAACACCATATATTTT. Protein: CASSLEGPGNTIYF.

This chain connects TRBV13 to TRBJ2-4, with D maybe TRBD2 (7 bases). The germline CDR1 and CDR2 sequences are PRHDT and FYEKMQ (reference sequence). CDR3 size: 19 residues. V dropped 5 bases and J dropped 2 bases, with 25 bases sitting between them. CDR3 amino acids: CASSQIKTSGGGSKNIQYF. The CDR3 DNA follows: TGTGCCAGCAGCCAGATCAAGACCTCGGGGGGCGGATCCAAAAACATTCAGTACTTC.

The rearrangement joins TRBV9 to TRBJ2-7, with 10 positions matching TRBD1. This CDR3 spans 18 amino acids. Germline CDR1 SGDLS, CDR2 YYNGEE. The V gene end was trimmed by 0 bases and the J gene end by 4 bases; junction bases not matched to a gene: 13. CDR3 DNA: TGTGCCAGCAGCGTAGCTTTAGGGACAGGGGAAAGGGGTTACGAGCAGTACTTC. Translated: CASSVALGTGERGYEQYF.

This chain uses TRBV2 with TRBJ1-1, with D unclear. Germline-derived CDR1 and CDR2 are SNHLY and FYNNEI. The CDR3 is made up of 14 amino acids. V lost 1 base and J lost 1, with 7 bases in between. The CDR3 nucleotides read TGTGCCAGCAGTGAAGTCCGCCAGAACACTGAAGCTTTCTTT. This gives the protein CASSEVRQNTEAFF.